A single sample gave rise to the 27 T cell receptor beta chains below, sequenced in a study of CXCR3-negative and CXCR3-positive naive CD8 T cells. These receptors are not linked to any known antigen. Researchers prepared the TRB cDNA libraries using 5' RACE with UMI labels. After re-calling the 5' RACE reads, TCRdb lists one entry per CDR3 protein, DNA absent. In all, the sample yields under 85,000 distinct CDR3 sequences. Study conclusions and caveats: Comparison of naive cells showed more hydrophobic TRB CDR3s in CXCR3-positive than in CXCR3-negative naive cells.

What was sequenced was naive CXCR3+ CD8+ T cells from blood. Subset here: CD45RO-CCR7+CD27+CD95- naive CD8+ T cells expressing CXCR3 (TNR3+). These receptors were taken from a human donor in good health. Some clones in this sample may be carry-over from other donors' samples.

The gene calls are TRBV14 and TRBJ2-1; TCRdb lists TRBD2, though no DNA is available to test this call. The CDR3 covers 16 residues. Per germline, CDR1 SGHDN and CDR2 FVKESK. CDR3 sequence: CASSQEGGGLYNEQFF.

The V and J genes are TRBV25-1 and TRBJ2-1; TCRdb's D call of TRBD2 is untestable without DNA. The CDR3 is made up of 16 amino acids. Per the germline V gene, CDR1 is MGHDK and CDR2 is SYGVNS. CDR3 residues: CASSEYGEERGVEQFF.

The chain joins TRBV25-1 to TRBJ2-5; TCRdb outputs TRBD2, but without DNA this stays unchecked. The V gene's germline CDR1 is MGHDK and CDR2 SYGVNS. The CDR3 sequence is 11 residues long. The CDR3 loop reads CASQLDATQYF.

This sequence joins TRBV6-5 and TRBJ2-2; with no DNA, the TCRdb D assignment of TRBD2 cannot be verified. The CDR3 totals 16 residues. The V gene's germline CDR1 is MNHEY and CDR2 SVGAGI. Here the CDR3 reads CAISESWTNRGGELFF.

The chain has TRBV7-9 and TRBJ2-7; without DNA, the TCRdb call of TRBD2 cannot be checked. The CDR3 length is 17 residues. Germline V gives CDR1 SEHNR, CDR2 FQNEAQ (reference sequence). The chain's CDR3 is CASSKREESTLLYEQYF.

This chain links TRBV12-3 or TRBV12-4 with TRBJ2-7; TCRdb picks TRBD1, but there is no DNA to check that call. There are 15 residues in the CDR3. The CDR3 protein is CASSLGREGSYEQYF.

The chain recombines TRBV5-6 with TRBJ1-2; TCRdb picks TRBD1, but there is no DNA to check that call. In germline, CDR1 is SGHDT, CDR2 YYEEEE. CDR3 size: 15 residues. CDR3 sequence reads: CASSPGQGADYGYTF.

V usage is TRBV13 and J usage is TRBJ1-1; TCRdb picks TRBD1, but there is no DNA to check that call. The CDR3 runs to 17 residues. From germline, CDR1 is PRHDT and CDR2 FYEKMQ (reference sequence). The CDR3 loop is CASSLNSRTGLNTEAFF. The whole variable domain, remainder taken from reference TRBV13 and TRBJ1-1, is AAGVIQSPRHLIKEKRETATLKCYPIPRHDTVYWYQQGPGQDPQFLISFYEKMQSDKGSIPDRFSAQQFSDYHSELNMSSLELGDSALYFCASSLNSRTGLNTEAFFGQGTRLTVV.

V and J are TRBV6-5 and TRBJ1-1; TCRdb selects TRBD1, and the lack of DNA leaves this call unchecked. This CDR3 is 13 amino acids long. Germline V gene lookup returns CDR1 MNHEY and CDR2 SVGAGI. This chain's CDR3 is CASAGATNTEAFF.

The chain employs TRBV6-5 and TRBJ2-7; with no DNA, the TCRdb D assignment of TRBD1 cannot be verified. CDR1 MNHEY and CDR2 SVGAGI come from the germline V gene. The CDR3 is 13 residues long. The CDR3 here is CASSVGGLYEQYF.

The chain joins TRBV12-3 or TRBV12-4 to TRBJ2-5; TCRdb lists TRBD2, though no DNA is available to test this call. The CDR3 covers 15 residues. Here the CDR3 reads CASSPVAALQETQYF.

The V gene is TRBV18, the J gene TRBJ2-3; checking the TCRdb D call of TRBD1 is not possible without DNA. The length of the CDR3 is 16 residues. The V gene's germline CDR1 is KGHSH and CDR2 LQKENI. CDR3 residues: CASSRISGGSTDTQYF.

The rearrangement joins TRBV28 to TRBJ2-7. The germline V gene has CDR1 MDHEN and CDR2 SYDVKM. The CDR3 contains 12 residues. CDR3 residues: CASSLSFYEQYF.

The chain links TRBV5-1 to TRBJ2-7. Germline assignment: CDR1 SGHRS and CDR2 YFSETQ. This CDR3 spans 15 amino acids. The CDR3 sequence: CASSSDLYSSYEQYF.

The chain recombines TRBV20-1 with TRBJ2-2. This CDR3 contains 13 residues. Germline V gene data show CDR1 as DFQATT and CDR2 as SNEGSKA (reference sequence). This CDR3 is CSAREPNTGELFF.

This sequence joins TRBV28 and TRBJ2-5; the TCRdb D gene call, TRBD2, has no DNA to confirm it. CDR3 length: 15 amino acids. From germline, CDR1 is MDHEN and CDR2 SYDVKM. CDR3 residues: CASHLAGAGIETQYF.

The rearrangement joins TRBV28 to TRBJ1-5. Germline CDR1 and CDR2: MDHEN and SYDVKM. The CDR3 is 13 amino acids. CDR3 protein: CASSLGTSQPQHF.

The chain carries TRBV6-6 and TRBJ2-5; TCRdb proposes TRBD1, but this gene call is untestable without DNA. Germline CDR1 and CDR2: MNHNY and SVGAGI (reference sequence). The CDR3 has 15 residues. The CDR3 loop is CASSNPGTGQETQYF.

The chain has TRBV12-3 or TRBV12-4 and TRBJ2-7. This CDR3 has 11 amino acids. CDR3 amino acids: CASSLVGEQYF.

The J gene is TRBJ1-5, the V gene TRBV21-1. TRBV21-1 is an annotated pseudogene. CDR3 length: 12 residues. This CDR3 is CASIQSLQPQHF.

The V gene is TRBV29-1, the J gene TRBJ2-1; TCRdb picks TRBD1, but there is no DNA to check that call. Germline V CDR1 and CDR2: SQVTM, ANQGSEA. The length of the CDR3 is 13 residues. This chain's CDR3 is CSVGDSRDNEQFF.

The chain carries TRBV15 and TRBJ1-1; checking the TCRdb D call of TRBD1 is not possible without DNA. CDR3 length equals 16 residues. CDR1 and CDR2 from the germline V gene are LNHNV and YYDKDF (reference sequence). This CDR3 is CATSRGQGTGGTEAFF.

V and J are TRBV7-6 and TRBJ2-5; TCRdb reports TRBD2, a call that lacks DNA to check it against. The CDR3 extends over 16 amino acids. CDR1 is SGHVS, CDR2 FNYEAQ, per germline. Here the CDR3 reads CASSSSPGLATETQYF.

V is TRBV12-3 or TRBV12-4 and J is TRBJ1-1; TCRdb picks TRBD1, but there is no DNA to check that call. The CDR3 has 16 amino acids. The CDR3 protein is CASSFTGPRGNTEAFF.

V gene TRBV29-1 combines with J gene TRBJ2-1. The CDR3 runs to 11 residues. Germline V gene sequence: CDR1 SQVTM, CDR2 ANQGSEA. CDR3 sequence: CSVGAYNEQFF.

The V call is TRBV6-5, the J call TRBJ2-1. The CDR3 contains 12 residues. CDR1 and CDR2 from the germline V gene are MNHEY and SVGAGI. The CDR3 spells CASSYGSNEQFF.

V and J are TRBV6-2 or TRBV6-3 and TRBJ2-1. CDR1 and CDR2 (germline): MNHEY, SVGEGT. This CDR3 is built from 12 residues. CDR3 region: CASSYGWNEQFF.